A selection of T cell receptor beta chains follows, all from one sample in a study of cytomegalovirus exposure and HLA in healthy donors. Clones were read by immunoSEQ multiplex PCR, and TCRdb kept only the in-frame ones, dropping some. Altogether 150,000 to 200,000 clones are present, roughly 87% being singletons, with the ten largest covering 4.1%. Sequenced: PBMCs. All receptors derive from a man aged 45-65 years in good health and CMV-seropositive. Both conserved end residues are part of each CDR3. The D gene is left open where the match is weak. The size of a clone is reported for some rows only, either as once, few or many, or as a class for expanded clones.

abundance: -
j_gene: TRBJ1-1
v_gene: TRBV7-8
d_gene: -
CDR3aa: CASSSRTTSSEAFF
CDR3nt: TGTGCCAGCAGCTCAAGGACAACATCCTCTGAAGCTTTCTTT

abundance: -
j_gene: TRBJ2-3
v_gene: TRBV5-4
d_gene: TRBD2
CDR3aa: CASSSRRAGEADTQYF
CDR3nt: TGTGCCAGCAGCTCCCGTCGAGCGGGAGAAGCAGATACGCAGTATTTT

abundance: -
j_gene: TRBJ2-7
v_gene: TRBV9
d_gene: TRBD1
CDR3aa: CASSPSGTDYEQYF
CDR3nt: TGTGCCAGCAGCCCCTCCGGGACAGACTACGAGCAGTACTTC

abundance: -
j_gene: TRBJ1-6
v_gene: TRBV13
d_gene: -
CDR3aa: CASSLESSYNSPLHF
CDR3nt: TGTGCCAGCAGCTTAGAGAGCTCCTATAATTCACCCCTCCACTTT

abundance: -
j_gene: TRBJ2-6
v_gene: TRBV28
d_gene: TRBD2
CDR3aa: CASSLSGTRSSGANVLTF
CDR3nt: TGTGCCAGCAGTTTAAGCGGGACGAGGAGCTCTGGGGCCAACGTCCTGACTTTC

abundance: -
j_gene: TRBJ2-3
v_gene: TRBV9
d_gene: -
CDR3aa: CASSVAETVTDTQYF
CDR3nt: TGTGCCAGCAGCGTAGCTGAGACAGTCACAGATACGCAGTATTTT

abundance: -
j_gene: TRBJ1-1
v_gene: TRBV27
d_gene: -
CDR3aa: CASRAQGRYTEAFF
CDR3nt: TGTGCCAGCAGGGCGCAGGGGCGGTACACTGAAGCTTTCTTT

abundance: -
j_gene: TRBJ2-1
v_gene: TRBV7-3
d_gene: TRBD1
CDR3aa: CASSPGGAYNEQFF
CDR3nt: TGTGCCAGCAGCCCAGGGGGCGCGTACAATGAGCAGTTCTTC

abundance: -
j_gene: TRBJ1-5
v_gene: TRBV14
d_gene: -
CDR3aa: CASSTRGGPQHF
CDR3nt: TGTGCCAGCAGCACAAGGGGGGGGCCCCAGCATTTT

abundance: -
j_gene: TRBJ2-3
v_gene: TRBV7-2
d_gene: TRBD2
CDR3aa: CASSFRLAGGPSTVDTQYF
CDR3nt: TGTGCCAGCAGCTTCCGACTAGCGGGAGGGCCCTCGACGGTGGATACGCAGTATTTT

abundance: -
j_gene: TRBJ2-7
v_gene: TRBV5-1
d_gene: TRBD1
CDR3aa: CASSLGGQIDTYEQYF
CDR3nt: TGCGCCAGCAGCTTGGGGGGACAGATAGACACCTACGAGCAGTACTTC

abundance: -
j_gene: TRBJ2-7
v_gene: TRBV4-1
d_gene: TRBD1
CDR3aa: CASSQTPGQEYEQYF
CDR3nt: TGCGCCAGCAGCCAAACCCCGGGACAGGAGTACGAGCAGTACTTC

abundance: -
j_gene: TRBJ2-3
v_gene: TRBV27
d_gene: TRBD1
CDR3aa: CASSWTGGSTDTQYF
CDR3nt: TGTGCCAGCAGCTGGACAGGGGGTAGTACAGATACGCAGTATTTT

abundance: -
j_gene: TRBJ2-7
v_gene: TRBV5-1
d_gene: TRBD1
CDR3aa: CASSLVIGRDREDEQYF
CDR3nt: TGCGCCAGCAGCTTGGTTATTGGGAGGGACAGGGAAGACGAGCAGTACTTC

abundance: once
j_gene: TRBJ2-3
v_gene: TRBV9
d_gene: TRBD2
CDR3aa: CASSAHQRGTTDTQYF
CDR3nt: TGTGCCAGCAGCGCACACCAGCGGGGCACCACAGATACGCAGTATTTT

abundance: -
j_gene: TRBJ2-7
v_gene: TRBV5-4
d_gene: TRBD1
CDR3aa: CASSKRQGVNEQYF
CDR3nt: TGTGCCAGCAGCAAGAGGCAGGGGGTTAACGAGCAGTACTTC

abundance: -
j_gene: TRBJ2-1
v_gene: TRBV2
d_gene: TRBD2
CDR3aa: CASGIAGSNEQFF
CDR3nt: TGTGCCAGTGGAATAGCGGGCTCCAATGAGCAGTTCTTC

abundance: -
j_gene: TRBJ2-3
v_gene: TRBV5-5
d_gene: TRBD2
CDR3aa: CASSLWLAGGASTDTQYF
CDR3nt: TGTGCCAGCAGCTTGTGGCTAGCGGGGGGCGCTAGCACAGATACGCAGTATTTT

abundance: once
j_gene: TRBJ2-5
v_gene: TRBV5-6
d_gene: -
CDR3aa: CASSLVASGLETQYF
CDR3nt: TGTGCCAGCAGCTTGGTTGCCTCAGGGTTGGAGACCCAGTACTTC

abundance: -
j_gene: TRBJ2-7
v_gene: TRBV28
d_gene: -
CDR3aa: CASSAPTGNHLEQYF
CDR3nt: TGTGCCAGCAGTGCACCCACGGGAAACCACCTCGAGCAGTACTTC

abundance: once
j_gene: TRBJ2-7
v_gene: TRBV5-4
d_gene: TRBD1
CDR3aa: CASSLGGTVSYEQYF
CDR3nt: TGTGCCAGCAGCTTGGGAGGGACAGTCTCCTACGAGCAGTACTTC

abundance: -
j_gene: TRBJ2-1
v_gene: TRBV9
d_gene: TRBD1
CDR3aa: CASSAGTGGYNEQFF
CDR3nt: TGTGCCAGCAGCGCCGGGACAGGGGGCTACAATGAGCAGTTCTTC

abundance: -
j_gene: TRBJ1-1
v_gene: TRBV2
d_gene: -
CDR3aa: CASSEVIAMNTEAFF
CDR3nt: TGTGCCAGCAGTGAGGTGATAGCGATGAACACTGAAGCTTTCTTT

abundance: -
j_gene: TRBJ2-7
v_gene: TRBV6-1
d_gene: -
CDR3aa: CASNRMSGEQYF
CDR3nt: TGTGCCAGCAACCGGATGAGCGGGGAGCAGTACTTC

abundance: -
j_gene: TRBJ2-3
v_gene: TRBV10-1
d_gene: TRBD1
CDR3aa: CASSGDRVTDTQYF
CDR3nt: TGCGCCAGCAGTGGAGACAGGGTAACAGATACGCAGTATTTT

abundance: -
j_gene: TRBJ2-7
v_gene: TRBV15
d_gene: TRBD2
CDR3aa: CATSRTGTSSFEQYF
CDR3nt: TGTGCCACCAGCAGGACCGGGACTAGTTCTTTCGAGCAGTACTTC

abundance: -
j_gene: TRBJ2-3
v_gene: TRBV7-3
d_gene: TRBD2
CDR3aa: CASSSGSNADTQYF
CDR3nt: TGTGCCAGCTCTAGCGGGAGTAACGCAGATACGCAGTATTTT

abundance: -
j_gene: TRBJ1-3
v_gene: TRBV5-1
d_gene: -
CDR3aa: CASSRGPGNTIYF
CDR3nt: TGCGCCAGCAGCAGAGGGCCTGGAAACACCATATATTTT

abundance: once
j_gene: TRBJ2-3
v_gene: TRBV19
d_gene: -
CDR3aa: CASRRGEGTDTQYF
CDR3nt: TGTGCCAGTAGGAGGGGGGAGGGGACAGATACGCAGTATTTT

abundance: -
j_gene: TRBJ2-5
v_gene: TRBV6-1
d_gene: TRBD2
CDR3aa: CASSASTSGEQYF
CDR3nt: TGTGCCAGCAGTGCCTCGACTAGCGGGGAGCAGTACTTC

abundance: -
j_gene: TRBJ1-2
v_gene: TRBV5-6
d_gene: TRBD1
CDR3aa: CASSSGQGYGYTF
CDR3nt: TGTGCCAGCAGCTCAGGACAGGGCTATGGCTACACCTTC

abundance: -
j_gene: TRBJ2-7
v_gene: TRBV27
d_gene: -
CDR3aa: CASSLSVSSYGQYF
CDR3nt: TGTGCCAGCAGTTTATCGGTCTCCTCCTACGGGCAGTACTTC

abundance: few
j_gene: TRBJ1-5
v_gene: TRBV4-1
d_gene: TRBD1
CDR3aa: CASSQNRGNNQPQHF
CDR3nt: TGCGCCAGCAGCCAGAACAGGGGGAACAATCAGCCCCAGCATTTT

abundance: -
j_gene: TRBJ2-7
v_gene: TRBV7-9
d_gene: TRBD1
CDR3aa: CASSSLQGARPYEQYF
CDR3nt: TGTGCCAGCAGCTCACTTCAGGGGGCGCGTCCCTACGAGCAGTACTTC

abundance: -
j_gene: TRBJ2-5
v_gene: TRBV6-5
d_gene: -
CDR3aa: CASSQREFAETQYF
CDR3nt: TGTGCCAGCAGTCAACGGGAGTTCGCAGAGACCCAGTACTTC

abundance: -
j_gene: TRBJ1-2
v_gene: TRBV28
d_gene: TRBD1
CDR3aa: CASSQTGGRGYTF
CDR3nt: TGTGCCAGCAGCCAAACAGGGGGCCGTGGCTACACCTTC

abundance: -
j_gene: TRBJ2-1
v_gene: TRBV5-4
d_gene: TRBD2
CDR3aa: CASSNSGGPGEQFF
CDR3nt: TGTGCCAGCAGCAATAGCGGGGGACCTGGGGAGCAGTTCTTC

abundance: -
j_gene: TRBJ2-5
v_gene: TRBV19
d_gene: TRBD2
CDR3aa: CASSIGGTSSYQETQYF
CDR3nt: TGTGCCAGTAGTATAGGGGGGACTAGTTCGTACCAAGAGACCCAGTACTTC

abundance: -
j_gene: TRBJ1-1
v_gene: TRBV6-5
d_gene: -
CDR3aa: CASSYDQETEAFF
CDR3nt: TGTGCCAGCAGTTATGATCAGGAAACTGAAGCTTTCTTT

abundance: few
j_gene: TRBJ2-7
v_gene: TRBV5-1
d_gene: -
CDR3aa: CASSWGAGNYEQYF
CDR3nt: TGCGCCAGCAGCTGGGGTGCGGGGAATTACGAGCAGTACTTC

abundance: -
j_gene: TRBJ2-5
v_gene: TRBV5-4
d_gene: TRBD2
CDR3aa: CASSTLAGGWEETQYF
CDR3nt: TGTGCCAGCAGCACCTTAGCGGGAGGGTGGGAGGAGACCCAGTACTTC

abundance: -
j_gene: TRBJ1-3
v_gene: TRBV9
d_gene: -
CDR3aa: CASSVAPRISGNTIYF
CDR3nt: TGTGCCAGCAGCGTGGCCCCTAGGATTTCTGGAAACACCATATATTTT

abundance: -
j_gene: TRBJ2-7
v_gene: TRBV6-5
d_gene: -
CDR3aa: CASERGYEQYF
CDR3nt: TGTGCCAGCGAAAGAGGTTACGAGCAGTACTTC

abundance: -
j_gene: TRBJ2-3
v_gene: TRBV14
d_gene: TRBD1
CDR3aa: CASSQLQGAMTDTQYF
CDR3nt: TGTGCCAGCAGCCAGTTGCAGGGGGCGATGACAGATACGCAGTATTTT